The entry below describes one T cell receptor beta chain. Authors' methods: Using reference gene primer amplification, nucleated cell counts were estimated. Sequencing was performed with immunoSEQ multiplex PCR; in TCRdb, only in-frame clones are kept and a portion is missing. D and trimming were read from the DNA, whereas the V and J calls and clone size are those reported in that table. The top ten clones hold approximately 1.6% of a sample with 250,000 to 400,000 clones, approximately 90% of them seen once. This record belongs to a study of blood T cell repertoires in COVID-19. Study-level information: Material from acute and convalescent COVID-19 was sourced from the United States, Italy and Spain.

In Seattle, patients joined the study during active infection and were tracked longitudinally. This CDR3 has 19 amino acids. Looked up from germline, CDR1 is LGHDT and CDR2 is YNNKEL (reference sequence). V was pared by 1 base and J by 6 bases, with 20 bases of the junction left unmatched. The source material was peripheral blood. The V call is TRBV3-1 (or the pseudogene TRBV3-2), the J call TRBJ2-7, with 8 nucleotides matching TRBD1. This clonotype was sampled from a woman aged 25 to 39 with COVID-19, enrolled during active disease. CDR3 amino acids: CASSQGGLRGPPLVSEQYV. Here the CDR3 DNA reads TGTGCCAGCAGCCAAGGGGGCCTCAGGGGGCCGCCGCTAGTGTCCGAGCAGTACGTC.